This T cell receptor beta chain was sequenced during a study of T cells in tuberculosis. Overall study: T cells were selected with CD1B tetramers loaded with glucose monomycolate.

Study conclusions and caveats: T cells binding CD1B-GMM tetramer weakly possibly escaped the sort.

After thawing and overnight rest, PBMC were stained with GMM-loaded CD1B tetramer, viability dye and anti-CD3 for sorting. CD1B tetramers were loaded with Rhodococcus equi-derived C32 glucose monomycolate. CD14-expressing monocytes were removed from PBMC before cryopreservation and sorting. Germline CDR1 is SGHRS and CDR2 is YFSETQ. The CDR3 is 14 residues long. Trimming took 4 bases from V and 5 from J; bases not matched to a gene: 6. Sequencing of TCR-alpha and TCR-beta chains was unpaired. Assay used: immunoSEQ multiplex PCR; TCRdb lists only in-frame clones, some missing. The table shows around 60,000 clones, with about 76% occurring only once.

The rearrangement joins TRBV5-1 to TRBJ2-5; 9 bases agree with TRBD1. This TCR was recovered from an adult woman with latent tuberculosis. Sequenced sample: CD1b-GMM tetramer-negative cells sorted from PBMCs. The CDR3 loop is CASSTGQGGETQYF. CDR3 nucleotide sequence: TGCGCCAGCAGCACGGGACAGGGTGGGGAGACCCAGTACTTC.